The rows below give T cell receptor beta chains drawn from one sample of a study of shared clonotypes between healthy human individuals. Profiling relied on immunoSEQ multiplex PCR, and the TCRdb table lists in-frame clones only, not all of them. The sample includes about 820,000 clones, more than 85% of them seen just once. Sample: naive CD8+ T cells sorted from blood. The source of these receptors is a man under 40 in good health. Both conserved end residues are part of each CDR3. The D gene is left open where the match is weak. Clone size, where shown, is once, few, many, or a class for clones that have expanded.

v_call,d_call,j_call,clone_size,cdr3_nt,cdr3_aa
TRBV28,-,TRBJ2-7,once,TGTGCCAGCAGTTTACCACGGTATAGCTACGAGCAGTACTTC,CASSLPRYSYEQYF
TRBV27,-,TRBJ2-1,-,TGTGCCAGCAGTTTTGGTAGCGGCCCTCGCCCCAATGAGCAGTTCTTC,CASSFGSGPRPNEQFF
TRBV6-5,TRBD1,TRBJ2-1,many,TGTGCCAGCAGTTCATCGACAGGGCGCAATGAGCAGTTCTTC,CASSSSTGRNEQFF
TRBV7-6,-,TRBJ2-1,-,TGTGCCAGCAGCTTAGATATAGCGAGATACAATGAGCAGTTCTTC,CASSLDIARYNEQFF
TRBV5-6,-,TRBJ1-2,-,TGTGCCAGCAGCTTGTCCAGCAGTGATTTTGGCTACACCTTC,CASSLSSSDFGYTF
TRBV7-2,-,TRBJ2-7,-,TGTGCCAGCAGTCGGGGGAAAAACGAGCAGTACTTC,CASSRGKNEQYF
TRBV15,-,TRBJ1-5,-,TGTGCCACCAGCACCAGGGTCTATAGCAATCAGCCCCAGCATTTT,CATSTRVYSNQPQHF
TRBV7-2,-,TRBJ2-1,once,TGTGCCAGCAGCTTAGCGAAGGACAGCATCACCTCCTACAATGAGCAGTTCTTC,CASSLAKDSITSYNEQFF
TRBV27,-,TRBJ2-1,-,TGTGCCAGCAGCGCTTCGATGATTATGAATGAGCAGTTCTTC,CASSASMIMNEQFF
TRBV5-1,-,TRBJ2-3,once,TGCGCCAGCAGTCGACGGGAGCTCCCCCTTCGGTCAGATACGCAGTATTTT,CASSRRELPLRSDTQYF
TRBV19,-,TRBJ2-1,few,TGTGCCAGTAGTTGGGCGGGAAACTATGAGCAGTTCTTC,CASSWAGNYEQFF
TRBV9,-,TRBJ1-5,-,TGTGCCAGCAGCGCGGCGGGGGCTCAGCCCCAGCATTTT,CASSAAGAQPQHF
TRBV30,TRBD1,TRBJ2-7,-,TGTGCCTGGAGTGTTGGGACAGGTGGCGACGAGCAGTACTTC,CAWSVGTGGDEQYF
TRBV6-4,-,TRBJ2-2,-,TGTGCCAGCAGTGACTCAGAGGTCGGGGAGCTGTTTTTT,CASSDSEVGELFF
TRBV13,-,TRBJ2-2,once,TGTGCCAGCAGCTTCTTTCGGGAGCCGAACACCGGGGAGCTGTTTTTT,CASSFFREPNTGELFF
TRBV11-2,-,TRBJ1-1,-,TGTGCCAGCAGCTTTGTCAGGGCGCTTAGTATGAACACTGAAGCTTTCTTT,CASSFVRALSMNTEAFF
TRBV6-6,-,TRBJ2-3,-,TGTGCCAGCAGACGCCTCGCGGATACGCAGTATTTT,CASRRLADTQYF
TRBV11-2,-,TRBJ2-7,-,TGTGCCAGCAGCTTCGGGACACAATCATACGAGCAGTACTTC,CASSFGTQSYEQYF
TRBV7-6,-,TRBJ2-3,-,TGTGCCAGCAGCTTACGGACACGGGGTACAGATACGCAGTATTTT,CASSLRTRGTDTQYF
TRBV19,-,TRBJ1-4,-,TGTGCCAGTAGTGCCCGGCGGAGGGAGGGAGAGACTAATGAAAAACTGTTTTTT,CASSARRREGETNEKLFF
TRBV27,TRBD2,TRBJ2-1,-,TGTGCCAGCAGCTCTAGCGGGAGCTCCTACAATGAGCAGTTCTTC,CASSSSGSSYNEQFF
TRBV27,TRBD1,TRBJ1-1,-,TGTGCCAGCAGTATAGGGACAGGGGAAGCTGAAGCTTTCTTT,CASSIGTGEAEAFF
TRBV28,TRBD2,TRBJ2-7,once,TGTGCCAGCAGTTTTGGTTTCCAGGGCGGGAGCCCCTCCTACGAGCAGTACTTC,CASSFGFQGGSPSYEQYF
TRBV14,-,TRBJ2-2,-,TGTGCCAGCAGCCATCTTCTTCGGACAGCAAACACCGGGGAGCTGTTTTTT,CASSHLLRTANTGELFF
TRBV25-1,-,TRBJ1-2,-,TGTGCCAGCAGTGAATTGGGAGAGGGAAACTATGGCTACACCTTC,CASSELGEGNYGYTF
TRBV28,TRBD1,TRBJ2-7,-,TGTGCCAGCAGGACAGGGTTCGTCGAGCAGTACTTC,CASRTGFVEQYF
TRBV9,TRBD2,TRBJ2-3,-,TGTGCCAGCAACAACGACTTGGGGACTAGCTTCCCAGATACGCAGTATTTT,CASNNDLGTSFPDTQYF
TRBV9,-,TRBJ2-3,once,TGTGCCAGCACTACTGGGGGGGCGAGAGATACGCAGTATTTT,CASTTGGARDTQYF
TRBV6-5,-,TRBJ2-5,once,TGTGCCAGCAGTTACTCGAAAGAGACCCAGTACTTC,CASSYSKETQYF
TRBV7-8,TRBD2,TRBJ2-3,-,TGTGCCAGCAGCTTGGTCTTAGCGGGAGTAGATACGCAGTATTTT,CASSLVLAGVDTQYF
TRBV15,-,TRBJ2-2,-,TGTGCCACCAGCAGAGACAGGTCACTAGGGGGACCCACCGGGGAGCTGTTTTTT,CATSRDRSLGGPTGELFF
TRBV9,TRBD2,TRBJ2-7,-,TGTGCCAGCAGCCCTCGGACTAGCACCTACGAGCAGTACTTC,CASSPRTSTYEQYF
TRBV6-1,TRBD1,TRBJ2-2,-,TGTGCCAGCAGTGAAAGCTGGTGGGGACAGAGTCCGGGGGAGCTGTTTTTT,CASSESWWGQSPGELFF
TRBV6-1,TRBD1,TRBJ1-3,-,TGTGCCAGCAGTGAGATTGTTAGGGGGCTTAACTTCGACACCATATATTTT,CASSEIVRGLNFDTIYF
TRBV7-2,-,TRBJ2-1,-,TGTGCCAGCAGAGCCCCAGTCGGGGGAAATTACAATGAGCAGTTCTTC,CASRAPVGGNYNEQFF
TRBV7-9,-,TRBJ2-6,-,TGTGCCAGCAGTTCCTCCGTGATCCGCTCTGGGGCCAACGTCCTGACTTTC,CASSSSVIRSGANVLTF
TRBV11-2,TRBD2,TRBJ2-1,-,TGTGCCAGCAGCAAGGGACTAGCGGGAGAGGGTGAGCAGTTCTTC,CASSKGLAGEGEQFF
TRBV5-1,TRBD2,TRBJ2-3,-,TGCGCCAGCAGCTTTCTAGCGGGAGGTGGCACAGATACGCAGTATTTT,CASSFLAGGGTDTQYF
TRBV7-6,-,TRBJ2-7,-,TGTGCCAGCAGCGGAGGGGACAGCTACGAGCAGTACTTC,CASSGGDSYEQYF
TRBV25-1,-,TRBJ2-7,-,TGTGCCAGCAGTGACCGGCTAACCTACGAGCAGTACTTC,CASSDRLTYEQYF
TRBV5-5,TRBD1,TRBJ1-3,once,TGTGCCAGCAGCTTGCTGGGACAGGGCCCGCGATCTGGAAACACCATATATTTT,CASSLLGQGPRSGNTIYF
TRBV10-3,-,TRBJ2-7,-,TGTGCCATCAGTGTATCCAGGGCTGACGAGCAGTACTTC,CAISVSRADEQYF
TRBV5-4,-,TRBJ2-2,-,TGTGCCAGCAGCTTTGACAGGACCGGGGAGCTGTTTTTT,CASSFDRTGELFF
TRBV10-3,-,TRBJ2-7,once,TGTGCCATCAGTGAGTCCGTCGGCGCCAGCTCCTACGAGCAGTACTTC,CAISESVGASSYEQYF
TRBV27,TRBD1,TRBJ1-2,-,TGTGCCAGCAGCCCTGCGGCAGGGGGCTTGTATGGCTACACCTTC,CASSPAAGGLYGYTF
TRBV19,-,TRBJ2-7,-,TGTGCCAGTAGTTCGTGGGAATCCTACGAGCAGTACTTC,CASSSWESYEQYF
TRBV27,TRBD1,TRBJ1-1,-,TGTGCCAGCAGCAGGACAGGGGGTCGGAACACTGAAGCTTTCTTT,CASSRTGGRNTEAFF
TRBV7-2,-,TRBJ2-1,-,TGTGCCAGCAGCTTAGCTTCGCGCCAAAGCTCCTACAATGAGCAGTTCTTC,CASSLASRQSSYNEQFF
TRBV30,-,TRBJ2-7,-,TGTGCCTGGACCGGTGGAAGCTCCTACGAGCAGTACTTC,CAWTGGSSYEQYF
TRBV7-3,-,TRBJ2-2,once,TGTGCCAGCAGCACCATGCGGGGGCCGAACACCGGGGAGCTGTTTTTT,CASSTMRGPNTGELFF
TRBV9,TRBD2,TRBJ2-3,-,TGTGCCAGCAGCGCCGGACTAGTGCGACTTAGCACAGATACGCAGTATTTT,CASSAGLVRLSTDTQYF
TRBV6-1,TRBD1,TRBJ2-5,-,TGTGCCAGCAGTGATCCGGGACAGACAGAGACCCAGTACTTC,CASSDPGQTETQYF
TRBV27,-,TRBJ2-3,-,TGTGCCAGCAAGACTAGCACAGATACGCAGTATTTT,CASKTSTDTQYF
TRBV15,-,TRBJ2-7,-,TGTGCCACCAGTGGTCGGGGACGCTACGAGCAGTACTTC,CATSGRGRYEQYF
TRBV4-3,TRBD1,TRBJ1-4,-,TGCGCCAGCAGCCAGGACAGGAGTTTCGAAAAACTGTTTTTT,CASSQDRSFEKLFF